The clone carrying this TCR beta chain was found many times. One entry per CDR3 protein, called by TCRdb with MiXCR from the reads. The table lists approximately 500,000 distinct CDR3 sequences, more than 15% of them singletons. CDR3 length equals 15 residues. Trimming shortened V by 2 bases and J by 5 bases, and 13 bases separated the two germline ends. The V gene's germline CDR1 is MDHEN and CDR2 SYDVKM. This sample is drawn from a study of T cell repertoires in cytomegalovirus infection. As for the study in general: Matching HLA type and CMV infection were both indicated by public TCR beta signatures.

The clonotype originates from a human donor in good health (CMV status not recorded). Some clones in this sample may be carry-over from other donors' samples. Sequencing was performed on CD8+ T cells from PBMCs. The chain joins TRBV28 to TRBJ1-5; D is undetermined. CDR3 sequence: CASSLRAVLHQPQHF. Written as DNA, the CDR3 is TGTGCCAGCAGTTTAAGGGCAGTACTACATCAGCCCCAGCATTTT.